Shown below are 23 T cell receptor beta chains from a single sample sequenced in a study of T cell responses to AZD1222 COVID-19 vaccine. Assay used: immunoSEQ multiplex PCR; TCRdb lists only in-frame clones, some missing. The sample contains 65,000 to 80,000 clones, 70% to 90% of which appear only once. This specimen was peripheral blood, taken 28 days after the second dose of the MenACWY control vaccine. Source of these receptors: an adult who received the MenACWY meningococcal vaccine as a control.

The gene calls are TRBV3-1 (or the pseudogene TRBV3-2) and TRBJ1-1, with 7 bases fitting TRBD1. CDR3 length: 15 residues. Per the germline V gene, CDR1 is LGHDT and CDR2 is YNNKEL (reference sequence). Trimming removed 2 bases from V and 5 bases from J; junction bases left unmatched: 8. The CDR3 is CASSQYSTGRTEAFF. Here the CDR3 DNA reads TGTGCCAGCAGCCAATATTCGACAGGGAGGACTGAAGCTTTCTTT.

V is TRBV29-1 and J is TRBJ2-7; D unclear. Trimming pared 0 bases from V and 2 bases from J, leaving 11 bases between. The CDR3 consists of 14 residues. CDR1 is SQVTM, CDR2 ANQGSEA, per germline. CDR3 loop: CSVEDPAHTYEQYF. In DNA form, the CDR3 reads TGCAGCGTTGAAGATCCGGCACATACCTACGAGCAGTACTTC.

The chain's CDR3 is CASSQRARETEAFF. The CDR3, as DNA: TGTGCCAGCAGTCAAAGGGCCAGAGAAACTGAAGCTTTCTTT. The chain recombines TRBV3-1 (or the pseudogene TRBV3-2) with TRBJ1-1; no reliable D call. This CDR3 is 14 amino acids long. Germline V gene lookup returns CDR1 LGHDT and CDR2 YNNKEL (reference sequence). Trimming took off 6 bases at V and 5 bases at J, with 16 bases between the two ends.

This chain uses TRBV9 with TRBJ2-1; 11 nucleotides match TRBD2. With 4 bases clipped from V and 0 bases from J, the junction kept 0 bases outside the gene matches. CDR3 length: 15 residues. Germline-derived CDR1 and CDR2 are SGDLS and YYNGEE. CDR3 DNA sequence: TGTGCCAGCAGCACTAGCGGGAGCTCCTACAATGAGCAGTTCTTC. Residues: CASSTSGSSYNEQFF.

The gene calls are TRBV5-1 and TRBJ1-4; D ambiguous. Trimming removed 0 bases at V and 10 bases at J, with 10 bases between. CDR3 size: 13 residues. The germline CDR1 and CDR2 sequences are SGHRS and YFSETQ. This CDR3 is CASSLDTGVKLFF. Written as DNA, the CDR3 is TGCGCCAGCAGCTTGGACACCGGGGTAAAACTGTTTTTT.

Regarding this clone: A read error may produce the germline difference seen at one junction end. The chain combines TRBV6-5 with TRBJ1-1; 8 nucleotides align to TRBD1. Per the germline V gene, CDR1 is MNHEY and CDR2 is SVGAGI. The CDR3 consists of 13 residues. The CDR3 protein is CASRPPMAGGFLF. CDR3 DNA: TGTGCCAGCAGACCACCCATGGCAGGGGGCTTTCTCTTT.

V is TRBV5-3 and J is TRBJ1-1; no reliable D call. TRBV5-3 is noted as an ORF with a role that remains uncertain. The CDR3 covers 15 residues. Trimming pared 2 bases from V and 4 bases from J, leaving 15 bases between. The CDR3 DNA reads TGTGCCAGAAGCTTATTTAGAACACCGGGCACTGAAGCTTTCTTT. This gives the protein CARSLFRTPGTEAFF.

The J gene is TRBJ1-5, the V gene TRBV10-1; D gene ambiguous. The germline V and J ends were trimmed by 3 bases and 7 bases, with 10 bases remaining between them. The germline CDR1 and CDR2 sequences are WNHNN and SYGVQD (reference sequence). CDR3 length: 13 residues. The CDR3 bases are TGCGCCAGCAGTGACTCCCCCACCCAGCCCCAGCATTTT. It specifies CASSDSPTQPQHF.

The chain recombines TRBV6-1 with TRBJ2-7; D is possibly TRBD2 (5 bases). The CDR3 is 14 amino acids. Between the trimmed V and J ends, which lost 2 bases and 6 bases, there was a span of 14 bases. Germline lookup yields CDR1 MNHNS and CDR2 SASEGT. The CDR3: CASSESGSTGEQYF. The CDR3 DNA sequence: TGTGCCAGCAGTGAATCGGGGTCGACGGGCGAGCAGTACTTC.

The V call is TRBV18, the J call TRBJ1-5; no clear D gene. Trimming left V 3 bases short and J 0 bases short, with 6 bases between. CDR1 is KGHSH and CDR2 is LQKENI in the germline V gene. CDR3 size: 14 residues. The CDR3 DNA sequence: TGTGCCAGCTCACCGGGCGTTAGCAATCAGCCCCAGCATTTT. Residues: CASSPGVSNQPQHF.

This chain uses TRBV9 with TRBJ2-3, with 14 bases identical to TRBD2. V dropped 3 bases and J dropped 1; count of bases not matched to a gene: 7. This CDR3 has 18 residues. Germline V gives CDR1 SGDLS, CDR2 YYNGEE. CDR3 DNA sequence: TGTGCCAGCAGCGAGGGACTAGCGGGGGCCCCACGCACAGATACGCAGTATTTT. Amino acids: CASSEGLAGAPRTDTQYF.

The chain links TRBV9 to TRBJ2-7; D is uncertain. CDR1 and CDR2 (germline): SGDLS, YYNGEE. Deletions cut 0 bases from V and 0 bases from J, with 16 bases between. The CDR3 has 17 amino acids. The CDR3 region has the DNA TGTGCCAGCAGCGTAGGGGTCAGCCCTACCCACTCCTACGAGCAGTACTTC. Its protein product is CASSVGVSPTHSYEQYF.

This chain links TRBV18 with TRBJ1-1; TRBD1 might be the D (5 bases). Between the trimmed V and J ends, which lost 3 bases and 3 bases, there was a span of 14 bases. The CDR3 is made up of 15 amino acids. Germline CDR1 is KGHSH and CDR2 is LQKENI. CDR3 sequence (DNA): TGTGCCAGCTCACCCCTACTTGGGGGGGACACTGAAGCTTTCTTT. It specifies CASSPLLGGDTEAFF.

This chain joins TRBV15 and TRBJ1-4; 10 bases are shared with TRBD1. This CDR3 comprises 16 residues. Trimming took 2 bases from V and 6 from J; bases not matched to a gene: 6. CDR1 and CDR2 from the germline V gene are LNHNV and YYDKDF (reference sequence). The CDR3 DNA sequence: TGTGCCACCAGCAGATTGGCCGGGACAGGGGATGAAAAACTGTTTTTT. Translating it yields CATSRLAGTGDEKLFF.

This clone was detected only once. V and J are TRBV7-9 and TRBJ2-1; D unresolved. CDR1 is SEHNR and CDR2 is FQNEAQ in the germline V gene (reference sequence). CDR3 length equals 15 residues. The ends were cut back, 1 base at V and 3 bases at J, with 10 bases in the middle. For the CDR3, the DNA is TGTGCCAGCAGCTTAGGTTCTCAGCTCTACAATGAGCAGTTCTTC. It specifies CASSLGSQLYNEQFF.

The chain has TRBV6-6 and TRBJ2-2; no definite D call. This CDR3 contains 13 residues. The ends were cut back, 4 bases at V and 3 bases at J, with 6 bases in the middle. Germline V lookup: CDR1 MNHNY, CDR2 SVGAGI (reference sequence). The CDR3 spells CASSSHDTGELFF. The CDR3 DNA follows: TGTGCCAGCAGTTCACATGACACCGGGGAGCTGTTTTTT.

The V call is TRBV13, the J call TRBJ2-2; a weak D match, TRBD2 (6 bases). Germline V gives CDR1 PRHDT, CDR2 FYEKMQ (reference sequence). This CDR3 spans 15 amino acids. The V end lost 5 bases, the J end lost 1 base, and 11 bases lay between the germline ends. In DNA, the CDR3 is TGTGCCAGCAGCCAAAGGGACTGGAACACCGGGGAGCTGTTTTTT. Translation gives CASSQRDWNTGELFF.

The chain combines TRBV2 with TRBJ2-4; 8 bases map to TRBD1. Trimming removed 2 bases from V and 2 bases from J; junction bases left unmatched: 8. CDR1 and CDR2 from the germline V gene are SNHLY and FYNNEI. This CDR3 is 17 amino acids long. CDR3 DNA: TGTGCCAGCAGTGAATTCCGGGGGACAGGAACCAAAAACATTCAGTACTTC. Its translation is CASSEFRGTGTKNIQYF.

The chain employs TRBV27 and TRBJ1-5, with D maybe TRBD1 (5 bases). Trimming removed 2 bases at V and 5 bases at J, with 10 bases between. Germline-derived CDR1 and CDR2 are MNHEY and SMNVEV (reference sequence). The CDR3 runs to 14 residues. The CDR3 loop reads CASSLEGPDQPQHF. CDR3 sequence (DNA): TGTGCCAGCAGTTTAGAGGGACCTGATCAGCCCCAGCATTTT.

This chain uses TRBV28 with TRBJ2-2, with D perhaps TRBD1 or TRBD2 (5 bases each). Germline CDR1 MDHEN, CDR2 SYDVKM. The CDR3 loop spans 12 amino acids. The CDR3 sequence: CAARGHTGELFF. CDR3 DNA sequence: TGTGCTGCGAGGGGCCACACCGGGGAGCTGTTTTTT.

V and J are TRBV6-2 or TRBV6-3 and TRBJ1-1, with D hard to call. The V gene's germline CDR1 is MNHEY and CDR2 SVGEGT. V lost 4 bases and J 2 bases, leaving 17 bases between the germline ends. The CDR3 length is 16 residues. The CDR3 DNA reads as TGTGCCAGCAGTTTCAACCCCAGGAAAGGCAACACTGAAGCTTTCTTT. The encoded protein is CASSFNPRKGNTEAFF.

The chain links TRBV2 to TRBJ1-2; D gene unclear. The length of the CDR3 is 12 residues. V shed 6 bases and J shed 2 bases, with 7 bases lying between them. Germline V gives CDR1 SNHLY, CDR2 FYNNEI. For the CDR3, the DNA is TGTGCCAGCAGGGAAACCAACTATGGCTACACCTTC. Its translation: CASRETNYGYTF.

The V and J genes are TRBV6-5 and TRBJ2-2; TRBD1 agrees at 8 bases. The ends lost 0 bases at V and 7 bases at J; junction bases unmatched: 7. The germline CDR1 and CDR2 sequences are MNHEY and SVGAGI. CDR3 length: 16 residues. The CDR3 here is CASSYSRTGLVGELFF. The CDR3 nucleotides read TGTGCCAGCAGTTACTCGAGGACAGGGTTGGTCGGGGAGCTGTTTTTT.